These 32 T cell receptor beta chains originate from one sample sequenced in a study of T cell repertoires in cytomegalovirus infection. Using its own MiXCR run on the reads, TCRdb lists one record per CDR3 protein. This table has hundreds of thousands of distinct CDR3 sequences, 35% to 45% appearing once. The sequencing sample was made of PBMCs. The receptors were sampled from a human donor in good health (CMV status not recorded). Some clones in this sample may be carry-over from other donors' samples.

With respect to this clonotype: The missing conserved phenylalanine or tryptophan at the end of this CDR3 makes a read error likely. The chain joins TRBV5-1 to TRBJ2-1, with 9 bases that match TRBD1. Trimming removed 4 bases from V and 3 bases from J; junction bases left unmatched: 11. The CDR3 length is 17 residues. The germline gives CDR1 SGHRS, CDR2 YFSETQ. In DNA, the CDR3 is TGCGCCAGCAGCCGTCCCCCCGGGACAGGGAACTACAATGAGCAGTTCTTA. Its translation is CASSRPPGTGNYNEQFL.

This clonotype was recorded a few times. The gene calls are TRBV5-8 and TRBJ2-1; 16 nucleotides agree with TRBD2. Germline CDR1 reads SGHTS; CDR2 reads YDEGEE. J gave up 6 bases and V 2 bases, and 11 bases lay outside the gene matches. The CDR3 sequence is 19 residues long. The CDR3 nucleotides are TGTGCCAGCAGCTTAATGGGACTAGCGGGAGGGCCACTCTTCAATGAGCAGTTCTTC. It codes for CASSLMGLAGGPLFNEQFF.

This clonotype was recorded many times. The chain's CDR3 is CASSQDPIGGKKNIQYF. The CDR3 DNA follows: TGCGCCAGCAGCCAAGATCCGATCGGGGGGAAAAAAAACATTCAGTACTTC. The chain links TRBV4-1 to TRBJ2-4; 7 bases are a match to TRBD2. This CDR3 has 17 residues. V lost 0 bases and J lost 4; bases outside the gene matches: 9. In germline, CDR1 is MGHRA, CDR2 YSYEKL.

The chain joins TRBV6-6 to TRBJ2-5, with 9 bases lining up with TRBD2. CDR3 length: 16 amino acids. Looked up from germline, CDR1 is MNHNY and CDR2 is SVGAGI (reference sequence). Trimming removed 5 bases from V and 3 bases from J; junction bases left unmatched: 10. In DNA, the CDR3 is TGTGCCAGCAGTACGCCCGGGACTAGCCCTAAAGAGACCCAGTACTTC. It is translated as CASSTPGTSPKETQYF.

The chain carries TRBV29-1 and TRBJ1-2; D gene uncertain. V lost 0 bases and J lost 8, with 7 bases in between. The V gene's germline CDR1 is SQVTM and CDR2 ANQGSEA. The CDR3 totals 11 residues. CDR3 sequence: CSVEDYDGYTF. The CDR3 coding sequence is TGCAGCGTTGAAGATTACGACGGCTACACCTTC.

Turning to this clonotype: Lacking the conserved final phenylalanine or tryptophan, this CDR3 likely reflects a read error. V and J are TRBV7-6 and TRBJ1-2; D not certain. V was pared by 5 bases and J by 6 bases, with 10 bases between. This CDR3 is 12 amino acids long. Germline V gives CDR1 SGHVS, CDR2 FNYEAQ. DNA of the CDR3: TGTGCCAGCAGCCCGCACACGGATGGCTACACCCTC. It yields the protein CASSPHTDGYTL.

The V call is TRBV6-4, the J call TRBJ2-3; TRBD2 is a possible D gene (5 bases). The CDR3 consists of 15 residues. The V gene lost 0 bases and the J gene lost 4 bases, with 11 bases spanning the gap. The germline CDR1 and CDR2 sequences are MRHNA and SNTAGT. CDR3 in DNA: TGTGCCAGCAGTGACTCAACGGGGTTCCCAGATACGCAGTATTTT. This sequence encodes CASSDSTGFPDTQYF.

The chain employs TRBV10-3 and TRBJ2-3; 9 nucleotides line up with TRBD2. The CDR3 runs to 14 residues. CDR1 is ENHRY, CDR2 SYGVKD, per germline. V was pared by 8 bases and J by 1 base, with 4 bases of the junction left unmatched. This chain's CDR3 is CAIARTSGTDTQYF. The CDR3 bases are TGTGCCATCGCACGGACTAGCGGCACAGATACGCAGTATTTT.

The chain links TRBV28 to TRBJ2-2; 7 bases fit TRBD2. Germline trimming cut 4 bases from V and 1 base from J; bases unmatched to any gene: 9. The germline V gene has CDR1 MDHEN and CDR2 SYDVKM. The CDR3 consists of 17 residues. The DNA of the CDR3 is TGTGCCAGCAGTTCCCCTTCGGTAGCGGGGAACACCGGGGAGCTGTTTTTT. This translates into CASSSPSVAGNTGELFF.

To note about this clonotype: At one boundary the junction diverges from the germline segment, which might be a read error. The gene calls are TRBV5-3 and TRBJ1-5, with a weak D call TRBD1 (5 bases). TRBV5-3 is noted as an ORF with a role that remains uncertain. CDR3 size: 13 residues. CDR3 sequence: CASSLDGGEPQHF. CDR3 DNA sequence: TGTGCCAGCAGCTTGGACGGGGGAGAGCCCCAGCATTTT.

V and J are TRBV7-3 and TRBJ2-5; D is uncertain. Germline V gene data show CDR1 as SGHTA and CDR2 as FQGTGA. The CDR3 covers 13 residues. V lost 4 bases and J 2 bases, leaving 8 bases between the germline ends. DNA of the CDR3: TGTGCCAGCAGCTCCCCCCCGCAAGAGACCCAGTACTTC. Translating it yields CASSSPPQETQYF.

A word on this clonotype: Here the CDR3 omits its conserved ending phenylalanine or tryptophan, so a read error is the likely source. The chain joins TRBV15 to TRBJ2-7, with D perhaps TRBD2 (6 bases). Germline values: CDR1 LNHNV, CDR2 YYDKDF (reference sequence). CDR3 length: 13 amino acids. The V and J ends lost 5 bases and 4 bases respectively, with 12 bases between them. The CDR3 nucleotides are TGTGCCACCAGCGGCGGGATAAGTTACGAGCAGTACTTA. Amino acid sequence: CATSGGISYEQYL.

The V and J genes are TRBV7-9 and TRBJ1-2, with TRBD1 as a possible D gene (6 bases). The CDR3 is 13 amino acids. Trimming pared 4 bases from V and 4 bases from J, leaving 10 bases between. Per germline, CDR1 SEHNR and CDR2 FQNEAQ (reference sequence). The CDR3 here is CASSSGALYGYTF. CDR3 nucleotides: TGTGCCAGCAGCTCAGGGGCACTCTATGGCTACACCTTC.

Only a few counts were recorded for this clonotype. This chain connects TRBV28 to TRBJ1-5; D gene unclear. V was shortened by 2 bases and J by 0 bases, with 8 bases between the two germline ends. Germline CDR1 is MDHEN and CDR2 is SYDVKM. The CDR3 consists of 15 residues. This chain's CDR3 is CASSLPLSSNQPQHF. The CDR3 nucleotides read TGTGCCAGCAGTTTACCCCTTTCTAGCAATCAGCCCCAGCATTTT.

This sequence joins TRBV7-3 and TRBJ1-1; TRBD1 agrees at 7 bases. Germline lookup yields CDR1 SGHTA and CDR2 FQGTGA. Trimming at V came to 5 bases and at J to 6 bases, leaving 6 bases not matched to a gene. The CDR3 sequence is 13 residues long. DNA of the CDR3: TGTGCCAGCAGCCTGACAGGGCGATCTGAAGCTTTCTTT. It specifies CASSLTGRSEAFF.

This clonotype came up a few times. The chain is built from TRBV2 and TRBJ2-3; 8 bases align to TRBD2. The V segment lost 8 bases and the J segment 6 bases; nucleotides outside the gene matches: 19. CDR1 is SNHLY and CDR2 is FYNNEI in the germline V gene. The CDR3 totals 17 residues. CDR3 bases: TGTGCCAGCGGCACCTTTAGCGGGGACCTACCCCTGGATACGCAGTATTTT. This sequence encodes CASGTFSGDLPLDTQYF.

In its sample, this clonotype was seen a few times. The V and J genes are TRBV6-5 and TRBJ1-1; D ambiguous. The CDR3 runs to 15 residues. Germline values: CDR1 MNHEY, CDR2 SVGAGI. Trimming took off 3 bases at V and 4 bases at J, with 15 bases between the two ends. This CDR3 is CASSYLMQHGTEAFF. In DNA, the CDR3 is TGTGCCAGCAGTTATCTAATGCAACACGGCACTGAAGCTTTCTTT.

The chain uses TRBV27 and TRBJ1-4; possibly TRBD1 for D (5 bases). Germline V CDR1 and CDR2: MNHEY, SMNVEV (reference sequence). This CDR3 has 17 residues. V was trimmed by 3 bases and J by 1 base, leaving 15 bases between them. The CDR3 spells CASSFLGGVGTNEKLFF. CDR3 nucleotide sequence: TGTGCCAGCAGTTTTTTGGGAGGGGTCGGAACTAATGAAAAACTGTTTTTT.

The chain combines TRBV7-8 with TRBJ1-2; TRBD1 might be the D (6 bases). Per the germline V gene, CDR1 is SGHVS and CDR2 is FQNEAQ. Deletions cut 5 bases from V and 5 bases from J, with 12 bases between. This CDR3 comprises 13 residues. CDR3 nucleotide sequence: TGTGCCAGCAGCGAAGACAGGACGTATGGCTACACCTTC. Amino acid sequence: CASSEDRTYGYTF.

The chain has TRBV6-2 or TRBV6-3 and TRBJ2-1; D possibly corresponds to TRBD2 (6 bases). The germline gives CDR1 MNHEY, CDR2 SVGEGT. Trimming left V 6 bases short and J 6 bases short, with 24 bases between. This CDR3 contains 17 residues. The CDR3 protein is CASSSSGVSGLFNEQFF. The CDR3 bases are TGTGCCAGCAGCTCCTCAGGCGTGAGCGGGCTCTTCAATGAGCAGTTCTTC.

The chain joins TRBV5-1 to TRBJ1-2; D is perhaps TRBD1 (6 bases). The V gene's germline CDR1 is SGHRS and CDR2 YFSETQ. V dropped 4 bases and J dropped 6 bases, with 10 bases sitting between them. The length of the CDR3 is 12 residues. CDR3 coding DNA: TGCGCCAGCAGCACCAGGGGAGATGGCTACACCTTC. Translation gives CASSTRGDGYTF.

This chain joins TRBV7-9 and TRBJ2-1; no reliable D call. Between the trimmed V and J ends, which lost 5 bases and 3 bases, there was a span of 8 bases. Germline V gene data show CDR1 as SEHNR and CDR2 as FQNEAQ (reference sequence). The CDR3 sequence is 13 residues long. This CDR3 is CASSPRVYNEQFF. The DNA of the CDR3 is TGTGCCAGCAGCCCCCGGGTCTACAATGAGCAGTTCTTC. The full variable domain, in which reference TRBV7-9 and TRBJ2-1 provide the parts outside the CDR3, is DTGVSQNPRHKITKRGQNVTFRCDPISEHNRLYWYRQTLGQGPEFLTYFQNEAQLEKSRLLSDRFSAERPKGSFSTLEIQRTEQGDSAMYLCASSPRVYNEQFFGPGTRLTVL.

There are many counts of this clonotype. V and J are TRBV27 and TRBJ2-4; 12 nucleotides align to TRBD2. The CDR3 loop spans 17 amino acids. Germline-derived CDR1 and CDR2 are MNHEY and SMNVEV (reference sequence). The trim removed 5 bases at V and 0 bases at J, leaving 5 bases unmatched. The DNA of the CDR3 is TGTGCCAGCAGTCCAACTAGCGGGGGGATAGCCAAAAACATTCAGTACTTC. Its translation is CASSPTSGGIAKNIQYF.

The chain employs TRBV7-4 and TRBJ1-5; no reliable D call. CDR1 is SGHVT and CDR2 is SQSDAQ in the germline V gene. Between the trimmed V and J ends, which lost 1 base and 4 bases, there was a span of 14 bases. This CDR3 is built from 16 residues. CDR3 in amino acids: CASSLGAGVRNQPQHF. As DNA, the CDR3 is TGTGCCAGCAGCTTAGGGGCAGGAGTCCGAAATCAGCCCCAGCATTTT.

This chain connects TRBV6-2 or TRBV6-3 to TRBJ2-3; 8 nucleotides match TRBD1. There are 16 residues in the CDR3. V lost 6 bases, J lost 2 bases, and 10 bases stayed unmatched. Germline values: CDR1 MNHEY, CDR2 SVGEGT. CDR3: CASSLRQGTPTDTQYF. DNA of the CDR3: TGTGCCAGCAGCCTACGACAGGGGACCCCCACAGATACGCAGTATTTT.

This chain connects TRBV28 to TRBJ1-1; D uncertain. CDR1 is MDHEN and CDR2 is SYDVKM in the germline V gene. The CDR3 spans 15 residues. V was pared by 4 bases and J by 5 bases, with 17 bases between. As DNA, the CDR3 is TGTGCCAGCAGTTCCCCCCGGGGATTGGGAACTGAAGCTTTCTTT. Protein: CASSSPRGLGTEAFF.

Notes on this clonotype: A read error is likely, as this CDR3 ends without the conserved phenylalanine or tryptophan. The rearrangement links TRBV6-1 to TRBJ1-6; TRBD1 might be the D (6 bases). Germline CDR1 and CDR2: MNHNS and SASEGT. The length of the CDR3 is 16 residues. The CDR3 reads CASSKATGTYNSPLHL. The CDR3 nucleotides are TGTGCCAGCAGTAAAGCCACAGGGACCTATAATTCACCCCTCCACCTT.

Turning to this clonotype: The germline gene is not matched at one end of the junction; a read error may be the cause. The chain joins TRBV7-2 to TRBJ1-2; 10 bases are a match to TRBD1. The CDR3 totals 15 residues. Germline CDR1 reads SGHTA; CDR2 reads FQGNSA. CDR3 protein: CSSSEPGQGRNGYTF. For the CDR3, the DNA is TGTTCCAGCAGCGAGCCGGGACAGGGGAGGAATGGCTACACCTTC.

The gene calls are TRBV20-1 and TRBJ2-7; 9 bases align to TRBD1. CDR1 and CDR2 from the germline V gene are DFQATT and SNEGSKA (reference sequence). The CDR3 is made up of 14 amino acids. The V segment lost 3 bases and the J segment 2 bases; nucleotides outside the gene matches: 5. The CDR3 protein is CSARRDREPYEQYF. DNA for the CDR3: TGCAGTGCTAGGAGGGACAGGGAACCCTACGAGCAGTACTTC.

The CDR3 protein is CASSVHRDFIGYTF. As DNA, the CDR3 is TGTGCCAGCAGCGTACACAGGGACTTTATCGGCTACACCTTC. The chain employs TRBV7-2 and TRBJ1-2, with D perhaps matching TRBD1 (6 bases). The CDR3 sequence is 14 residues long. Germline CDR1 reads SGHTA; CDR2 reads FQGNSA. The V end lost 5 bases, the J end lost 8 bases, and 18 bases lay between the germline ends.

The chain joins TRBV28 to TRBJ1-1, with 7 bases identical to TRBD1. Germline V gene sequence: CDR1 MDHEN, CDR2 SYDVKM. The CDR3 sequence is 14 residues long. Trimming cost V 6 bases and J 1 base; bases outside gene matches: 5. Here the CDR3 reads CASRPTGRNTEAFF. DNA for the CDR3: TGTGCCAGCAGACCGACAGGGCGGAACACTGAAGCTTTCTTT.

This clonotype has a count of ten or more. The genes are TRBV7-2 and TRBJ2-7, with a tentative D call TRBD2 (5 bases). Germline V gives CDR1 SGHTA, CDR2 FQGNSA. V gave up 1 base and J gave up 5 bases, with 15 bases separating them. The CDR3 has 15 amino acids. The DNA of the CDR3 is TGTGCCAGCAGCTTAGGTGGGGTAGGACTCAACGAGCAGTACTTC. Amino acid sequence: CASSLGGVGLNEQYF.